This T cell receptor (beta chain) was obtained from a study of blood T cell repertoires in COVID-19. Looking at the study overall: Samples of COVID-19 (acute and convalescent) were obtained from the United States, Italy and Spain. In each case, the material was cDNA or gDNA derived from T cells, B-cell-depleted T cells, or PBMCs.

Germline V CDR1 and CDR2: MDHEN, SYDVKM. The CDR3 covers 13 residues. V shed 5 bases and J shed 2 bases, with 9 bases lying between them. As handled by the study authors: Counts of nucleated cells, estimated from reference gene primer amplification, were obtained. Generated by immunoSEQ multiplex PCR, the TCRdb table keeps only in-frame clones and is missing some. The V and J calls and the clone size are those of that table, but D and trimming were determined from the DNA. The sample carries 75,000 to 100,000 clones, 86% recorded once. The source is an elderly woman with acute or convalescent COVID-19. Input material: peripheral blood. The chain is built from TRBV28 and TRBJ1-1; D ambiguous. CDR3 amino acids: CASSPAANTEAFF. The CDR3 coding sequence is TGTGCCAGCAGTCCCGCGGCTAACACTGAAGCTTTCTTT. The whole variable domain, filled in from reference TRBV28 and TRBJ1-1, reads DVKVTQSSRYLVKRTGEKVFLECVQDMDHENMFWYRQDPGLGLRLIYFSYDVKMKEKGDIPEGYSVSREKKERFSLILESASTNQTSMYLCASSPAANTEAFFGQGTRLTVV.